This TCR beta chain comes out of a study of CD8 T cells in Susac syndrome. The CDR3 covers 13 residues. The ends were cut back, 5 bases at V and 4 bases at J, with 9 bases in the middle. Germline CDR1 and CDR2: SGHTA and FQGNSA. Reverse transcription of 0.5 to 1 ug RNA was performed with random hexamers. TCRdb ran MiXCR on the immunoSEQ multiplex PCR reads and lists one entry per CDR3 protein. Here the sample spans some 120,000 distinct CDR3 sequences, 90% to 95% being singletons. The receptor's source is a human donor in good health. The chain carries TRBV7-2 and TRBJ1-5, with a tentative D call TRBD1 (6 bases). Specimen: CD4+ T cells from PBMCs. CDR3 DNA: TGTGCCAGCAGCCCCGGACAGAATCAGCCCCAGCATTTT. This sequence encodes CASSPGQNQPQHF.